These T cell receptor beta chains were read from a single sample in a study of neoadjuvant anti-PD-1 for oral cavity cancer. Sequencing used immunoSEQ multiplex PCR; TCRdb keeps in-frame clones, though not all of them. The repertoire includes about 61,000 clones, roughly three quarters of them detected once, and 2.5% to 3% sits in the top ten. This specimen consisted of PBMCs, obtained before nivolumab (anti-PD-1) treatment. Receptors were obtained from a person aged 35-79 years with oral cavity squamous cell carcinoma. Both conserved end residues are part of each CDR3. D genes are given only for firm matches. The size of a clone is reported for some rows only, either as once, few or many, or as a class for expanded clones.

V	size	J	D	CDR3	DNA
TRBV7-6	few	TRBJ2-1	NA	CASSLEAGTNEQFF	TGTGCCAGCAGCTTAGAGGCCGGCACCAATGAGCAGTTCTTC
TRBV9	NA	TRBJ2-2	TRBD2	CASSGGLAGGTGELFF	TGTGCCAGCAGCGGTGGACTAGCGGGAGGAACCGGGGAGCTGTTTTTT
TRBV11-2	NA	TRBJ2-6	TRBD1	CASSLFQGARGGANVLTF	TGTGCCAGCAGCTTGTTTCAGGGGGCTAGGGGTGGGGCCAACGTCCTGACTTTC
TRBV2	NA	TRBJ2-3	TRBD1	CASSEMGQGITDTQYF	TGTGCCAGCAGTGAAATGGGACAGGGGATCACAGATACGCAGTATTTT
TRBV7-2	few	TRBJ2-7	TRBD2	CASSRSGGQTVQYF	TGTGCCAGCAGCCGGAGCGGGGGGCAAACCGTGCAGTACTTC
TRBV19	NA	TRBJ2-3	NA	CASSMTGADTQYF	TGTGCCAGTAGTATGACAGGAGCAGATACGCAGTATTTT
TRBV10-1	NA	TRBJ1-1	NA	CASSESGRARTEAFF	TGCGCCAGCAGTGAGTCGGGTCGGGCACGGACTGAAGCTTTCTTT
TRBV19	NA	TRBJ2-1	NA	CASSITPSSYNEQFF	TGTGCCAGTAGTATTACCCCTAGCTCCTACAATGAGCAGTTCTTC
TRBV9	NA	TRBJ1-6	NA	CASSVVGSDSPLHF	TGTGCCAGCAGCGTAGTAGGGTCGGATTCACCCCTCCACTTT
TRBV5-1	NA	TRBJ1-4	TRBD1	CASSFGTEGEKLFF	TGCGCCAGCAGCTTTGGGACAGAGGGGGAAAAACTGTTTTTT
TRBV10-3	NA	TRBJ1-1	NA	CAISVEGQDTEAFF	TGTGCCATCAGTGTGGAAGGCCAGGACACTGAAGCTTTCTTT
TRBV2	NA	TRBJ2-2	NA	CASSRDSNTGELFF	TGTGCCAGCAGTCGGGACTCGAACACCGGGGAGCTGTTTTTT
TRBV10-1	NA	TRBJ2-7	NA	CASSSGGPPYEQYF	TGCGCCAGCAGCTCCGGGGGCCCTCCGTACGAGCAGTACTTC
TRBV19	NA	TRBJ1-2	NA	CASSIGQGGNYGYTF	TGTGCCAGTAGTATAGGGCAGGGAGGTAACTATGGCTACACCTTC
TRBV6-4	NA	TRBJ1-1	NA	CASRVSRVIGGEAFF	TGTGCCAGCAGGGTTAGCAGGGTTATCGGGGGTGAAGCTTTCTTT
TRBV19	NA	TRBJ1-2	NA	CASSTRGATYGYTF	TGTGCCAGTAGTACTCGGGGGGCGACCTATGGCTACACCTTC
TRBV21-1	NA	TRBJ1-6	NA	CASSKEQGENSPLHF	TGTGCCAGCAGCAAAGAACAGGGGGAGAATTCACCCCTCCACTTT
TRBV19	NA	TRBJ1-2	NA	CASTPSTGQYGYTF	TGTGCCAGTACTCCTTCGACAGGCCAGTATGGCTACACCTTC
TRBV7-9	few	TRBJ1-1	TRBD1	CASSLDPGQGSTEAFF	TGTGCCAGCAGTCTCGATCCGGGACAGGGTTCCACTGAAGCTTTCTTT
TRBV7-9	few	TRBJ1-5	NA	CASSRDGTHLQPQHF	TGTGCCAGCAGCCGCGACGGGACCCACCTGCAGCCCCAGCATTTT
TRBV5-1	NA	TRBJ1-4	NA	CASRGGGEPNEKLFF	TGCGCCAGCAGGGGAGGGGGAGAACCTAATGAAAAACTGTTTTTT
TRBV7-2	NA	TRBJ1-3	TRBD1	CASSLGQGAGNTIYF	TGTGCCAGCAGCTTAGGACAGGGGGCTGGAAACACCATATATTTT
TRBV9	once	TRBJ2-1	TRBD2	CASSVATMREGYNEQFF	TGTGCCAGCAGCGTAGCTACGATGCGGGAGGGCTACAATGAGCAGTTCTTC
TRBV5-6	NA	TRBJ2-3	NA	CASSLDKSTDTQYF	TGTGCCAGCAGCTTGGATAAGAGCACAGATACGCAGTATTTT
TRBV7-9	NA	TRBJ1-1	NA	CASSATESTEAFF	TGTGCCAGCAGCGCGACAGAGAGCACTGAAGCTTTCTTT
TRBV2	NA	TRBJ1-2	NA	CASSEAGARSYGYTF	TGTGCCAGCAGTGAGGCAGGGGCGCGGAGCTATGGCTACACCTTC
TRBV10-3	NA	TRBJ2-1	NA	CAITDDPEKQFF	TGTGCCATCACTGACGACCCTGAGAAGCAGTTCTTC
TRBV10-1	NA	TRBJ2-7	NA	CASGGTDFYEQYF	TGCGCCAGCGGCGGGACGGATTTTTACGAGCAGTACTTC
TRBV19	NA	TRBJ1-2	NA	CASSNPAGDRDHGYTF	TGTGCCAGTAGTAATCCGGCAGGCGACCGCGATCATGGCTACACCTTC
TRBV15	NA	TRBJ1-2	NA	CATRRDSNYGYTF	TGTGCCACCCGTCGCGATTCTAACTATGGCTACACCTTC
TRBV5-1	NA	TRBJ2-1	TRBD1	CASSRQGEDNEQFF	TGCGCCAGCAGTCGACAGGGAGAAGACAATGAGCAGTTCTTC